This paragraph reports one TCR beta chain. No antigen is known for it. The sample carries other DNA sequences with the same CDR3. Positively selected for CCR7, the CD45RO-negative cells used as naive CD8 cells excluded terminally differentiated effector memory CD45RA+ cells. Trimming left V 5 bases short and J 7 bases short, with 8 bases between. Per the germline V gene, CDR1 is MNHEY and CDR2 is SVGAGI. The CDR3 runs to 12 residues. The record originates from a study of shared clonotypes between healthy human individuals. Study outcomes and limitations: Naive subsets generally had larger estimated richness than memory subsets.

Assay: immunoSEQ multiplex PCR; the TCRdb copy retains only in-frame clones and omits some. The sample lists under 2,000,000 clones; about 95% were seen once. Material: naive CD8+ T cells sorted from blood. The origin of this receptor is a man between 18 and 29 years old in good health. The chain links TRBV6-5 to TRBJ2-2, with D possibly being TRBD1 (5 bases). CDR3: CASSQGSGELFF. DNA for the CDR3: TGTGCCAGCAGTCAGGGCAGCGGGGAGCTGTTTTTT.